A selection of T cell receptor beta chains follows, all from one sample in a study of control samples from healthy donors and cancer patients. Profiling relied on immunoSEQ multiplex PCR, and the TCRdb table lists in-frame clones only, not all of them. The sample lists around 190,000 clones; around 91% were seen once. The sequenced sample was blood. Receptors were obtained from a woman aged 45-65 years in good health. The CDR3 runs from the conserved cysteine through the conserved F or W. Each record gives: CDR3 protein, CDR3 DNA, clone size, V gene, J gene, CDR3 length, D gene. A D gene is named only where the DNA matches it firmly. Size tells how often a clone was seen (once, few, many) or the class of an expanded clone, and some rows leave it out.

CDR3aa: CASSLMGETQYF; CDR3nt: TGTGCCAGCAGCCTAATGGGAGAGACCCAGTACTTC; abundance: -; v_gene: TRBV7-9; j_gene: TRBJ2-5; len: 12; d_gene: -
CDR3aa: CASSDRGDVMNTEAFF; CDR3nt: TGTGCCAGCAGTGACAGGGGCGACGTAATGAACACTGAAGCTTTCTTT; abundance: once; v_gene: TRBV9; j_gene: TRBJ1-1; len: 16; d_gene: TRBD1
CDR3aa: CASSLQAGAGEQYF; CDR3nt: TGTGCCAGCAGCTTACAAGCGGGAGCGGGCGAGCAGTACTTC; abundance: -; v_gene: TRBV7-2; j_gene: TRBJ2-7; len: 14; d_gene: TRBD2
CDR3aa: CASSRVAWLDSPLHF; CDR3nt: TGTGCCAGCAGCCGTGTCGCGTGGCTTGATTCACCCCTCCACTTT; abundance: once; v_gene: TRBV6-5; j_gene: TRBJ1-6; len: 15; d_gene: -
CDR3aa: CAWSVGESNIQYF; CDR3nt: TGTGCCTGGAGTGTTGGCGAGTCGAACATTCAGTACTTC; abundance: -; v_gene: TRBV30; j_gene: TRBJ2-4; len: 13; d_gene: -
CDR3aa: CASSPTMRRRDSPENTEAFF; CDR3nt: TGCGCCAGCAGCCCTACCATGCGCCGAAGGGACAGCCCCGAGAACACTGAAGCTTTCTTT; abundance: few; v_gene: TRBV4-1; j_gene: TRBJ1-1; len: 20; d_gene: TRBD1
CDR3aa: CAWSVLGFEQYF; CDR3nt: TGTGCCTGGAGTGTACTAGGATTCGAGCAGTACTTC; abundance: -; v_gene: TRBV30; j_gene: TRBJ2-7; len: 12; d_gene: -
CDR3aa: CASSKGQGGEAFF; CDR3nt: TGTGCCAGCAGCAAGGGACAGGGCGGCGAAGCTTTCTTT; abundance: -; v_gene: TRBV5-4; j_gene: TRBJ1-1; len: 13; d_gene: TRBD1
CDR3aa: CASSLLGDGTEAFF; CDR3nt: TGTGCCAGCAGCTTATTGGGAGACGGCACTGAAGCTTTCTTT; abundance: -; v_gene: TRBV7-8; j_gene: TRBJ1-1; len: 14; d_gene: -
CDR3aa: CASSFGGGGTEAFF; CDR3nt: TGCGCCAGCAGCTTCGGTGGGGGGGGCACTGAAGCTTTCTTT; abundance: few; v_gene: TRBV5-1; j_gene: TRBJ1-1; len: 14; d_gene: -
CDR3aa: CASSLAVGGSRGGYTF; CDR3nt: TGCGCCAGCAGCTTGGCGGTCGGAGGGAGCAGGGGAGGCTACACCTTC; abundance: -; v_gene: TRBV5-1; j_gene: TRBJ1-2; len: 16; d_gene: -
CDR3aa: CASSPRDRAYEQYF; CDR3nt: TGCGCCAGCAGCCCCCGGGACAGAGCCTACGAGCAGTACTTC; abundance: once; v_gene: TRBV4-1; j_gene: TRBJ2-7; len: 14; d_gene: TRBD1
CDR3aa: CATSRDGGLGQPQHF; CDR3nt: TGTGCCACCAGCAGAGATGGGGGGCTCGGGCAGCCCCAGCATTTT; abundance: once; v_gene: TRBV15; j_gene: TRBJ1-5; len: 15; d_gene: -
CDR3aa: CASSFQTAGVWANEKLFF; CDR3nt: TGTGCCAGCAGCTTTCAGACAGCCGGCGTTTGGGCTAATGAAAAACTGTTTTTT; abundance: -; v_gene: TRBV28; j_gene: TRBJ1-4; len: 18; d_gene: -
CDR3aa: CASSLGGGSANEKLFF; CDR3nt: TGCGCCAGCAGCTTGGGCGGGGGTTCCGCTAATGAAAAACTGTTTTTT; abundance: -; v_gene: TRBV5-1; j_gene: TRBJ1-4; len: 16; d_gene: -
CDR3aa: CASSLAGNNYGYTF; CDR3nt: TGTGCCAGCAGTTTAGCAGGGAATAACTATGGCTACACCTTC; abundance: -; v_gene: TRBV28; j_gene: TRBJ1-2; len: 14; d_gene: -
CDR3aa: CASSLGQINNEQFF; CDR3nt: TGCGCCAGCAGCTTGGGACAGATCAACAATGAGCAGTTCTTC; abundance: -; v_gene: TRBV5-1; j_gene: TRBJ2-1; len: 14; d_gene: -
CDR3aa: CASSRVTSVGTDTQYF; CDR3nt: TGTGCCAGCAGCCGCGTGACTAGCGTTGGCACAGATACGCAGTATTTT; abundance: -; v_gene: TRBV9; j_gene: TRBJ2-3; len: 16; d_gene: TRBD2
CDR3aa: CASSGRDATNEKLFF; CDR3nt: TGTGCCAGCTCAGGCAGGGACGCAACTAATGAAAAACTGTTTTTT; abundance: once; v_gene: TRBV27; j_gene: TRBJ1-4; len: 15; d_gene: -
CDR3aa: CASSTVWGNYGYTF; CDR3nt: TGTGCCAGTAGTACGGTATGGGGAAACTATGGCTACACCTTC; abundance: -; v_gene: TRBV19; j_gene: TRBJ1-2; len: 14; d_gene: -
CDR3aa: CASSFGASGKNEQFF; CDR3nt: TGTGCCAGCAGTTTCGGAGCTAGCGGGAAAAATGAGCAGTTCTTC; abundance: once; v_gene: TRBV27; j_gene: TRBJ2-1; len: 15; d_gene: TRBD2
CDR3aa: CASSSGWYEQYF; CDR3nt: TGTGCCAGTAGTAGTGGATGGTACGAGCAGTACTTC; abundance: once; v_gene: TRBV19; j_gene: TRBJ2-7; len: 12; d_gene: -
CDR3aa: CASTPMGQGLGGTEAFF; CDR3nt: TGTGCCAGCACCCCGATGGGACAGGGGTTGGGGGGTACTGAAGCTTTCTTT; abundance: -; v_gene: TRBV6-2/TRBV6-3; j_gene: TRBJ1-1; len: 17; d_gene: TRBD1
CDR3aa: CAWTRGTGNEKLFF; CDR3nt: TGTGCCTGGACCAGGGGGACAGGGAATGAAAAACTGTTTTTT; abundance: -; v_gene: TRBV30; j_gene: TRBJ1-4; len: 14; d_gene: TRBD1
CDR3aa: CASSVPGQGLYEQYF; CDR3nt: TGTGCCAGCAGCGTTCCGGGACAGGGACTCTACGAGCAGTACTTC; abundance: once; v_gene: TRBV7-8; j_gene: TRBJ2-7; len: 15; d_gene: TRBD1
CDR3aa: CASSEYRGRGEETQYF; CDR3nt: TGTGCCAGCAGTGAATATAGGGGCCGGGGGGAAGAGACCCAGTACTTC; abundance: -; v_gene: TRBV6-1; j_gene: TRBJ2-5; len: 16; d_gene: TRBD2
CDR3aa: CASSLPSGNTDTQYF; CDR3nt: TGCGCCAGCAGCTTGCCTAGCGGAAACACAGATACGCAGTATTTT; abundance: -; v_gene: TRBV5-1; j_gene: TRBJ2-3; len: 15; d_gene: TRBD2
CDR3aa: CASSLSGGPETQYF; CDR3nt: TGCGCCAGCAGCTTGTCGGGGGGTCCGGAGACCCAGTACTTC; abundance: once; v_gene: TRBV5-1; j_gene: TRBJ2-5; len: 14; d_gene: TRBD2
CDR3aa: CAISEPGANVLTF; CDR3nt: TGTGCCATCAGTGAGCCGGGGGCCAACGTCCTGACTTTC; abundance: -; v_gene: TRBV10-3; j_gene: TRBJ2-6; len: 13; d_gene: -
CDR3aa: CASSLTGGPTNTGELFF; CDR3nt: TGCGCCAGCAGCTTGACCGGGGGTCCTACAAACACCGGGGAGCTGTTTTTT; abundance: -; v_gene: TRBV5-1; j_gene: TRBJ2-2; len: 17; d_gene: -
CDR3aa: CASLMGRSSYNSPLHF; CDR3nt: TGCGCCAGCCTCATGGGGAGGAGCTCCTATAATTCACCCCTCCACTTT; abundance: -; v_gene: TRBV23-1; j_gene: TRBJ1-6; len: 16; d_gene: -
CDR3aa: CASSLVNTEAFF; CDR3nt: TGTGCCAGCAGCTTGGTGAACACTGAAGCTTTCTTT; abundance: -; v_gene: TRBV5-6; j_gene: TRBJ1-1; len: 12; d_gene: -
CDR3aa: CASSRSGAAYEQYF; CDR3nt: TGTGCCAGCAGCCGATCGGGGGCGGCCTACGAGCAGTACTTC; abundance: -; v_gene: TRBV6-5; j_gene: TRBJ2-7; len: 14; d_gene: -
CDR3aa: CAWSIGGADPYGYTF; CDR3nt: TGTGCCTGGAGTATCGGAGGGGCCGATCCCTATGGCTACACCTTC; abundance: -; v_gene: TRBV30; j_gene: TRBJ1-2; len: 15; d_gene: -
CDR3aa: CASSGGVYEQYF; CDR3nt: TGTGCCAGCAGCGGGGGGGTCTACGAGCAGTACTTC; abundance: -; v_gene: TRBV12-3/TRBV12-4; j_gene: TRBJ2-7; len: 12; d_gene: TRBD2
CDR3aa: CASSSIQGAYGYTF; CDR3nt: TGTGCCAGCAGCTCGATACAGGGGGCCTATGGCTACACCTTC; abundance: few; v_gene: TRBV5-5; j_gene: TRBJ1-2; len: 14; d_gene: TRBD1
CDR3aa: CAISEAGASNQPQHF; CDR3nt: TGTGCCATCAGTGAAGCAGGGGCAAGCAATCAGCCCCAGCATTTT; abundance: -; v_gene: TRBV10-3; j_gene: TRBJ1-5; len: 15; d_gene: -
CDR3aa: CASSPQGSGRKETQYF; CDR3nt: TGTGCCAGCAGCCCTCAGGGTAGCGGGAGGAAAGAGACCCAGTACTTC; abundance: -; v_gene: TRBV7-2; j_gene: TRBJ2-5; len: 16; d_gene: TRBD2
CDR3aa: CASIPWAESGNTIYF; CDR3nt: TGTGCCAGCATTCCTTGGGCAGAGTCTGGAAACACCATATATTTT; abundance: few; v_gene: TRBV28; j_gene: TRBJ1-3; len: 15; d_gene: -
CDR3aa: CASSPTPYQETQYF; CDR3nt: TGTGCCAGCAGCCCCACCCCCTATCAAGAGACCCAGTACTTC; abundance: -; v_gene: TRBV3-1/TRBV3-2; j_gene: TRBJ2-5; len: 14; d_gene: -
CDR3aa: CASSLGGIETGNTIYF; CDR3nt: TGTGCCAGCAGCTTAGGAGGGATCGAAACTGGAAACACCATATATTTT; abundance: once; v_gene: TRBV11-3; j_gene: TRBJ1-3; len: 16; d_gene: -